The entry that follows covers one T cell receptor (beta chain) sequence. Here immunoSEQ multiplex PCR was the method, and the copy in TCRdb shows in-frame clones only, minus some. Among about 32,000 clones listed, around 90% were seen once. The sample comes from a study of PD-1 and CTLA-4 blockade in melanoma. There are 13 residues in the CDR3. V gave up 3 bases and J gave up 4 bases; unmatched junction bases: 0. The V gene's germline CDR1 is MNHEY and CDR2 SMNVEV (reference sequence). The specimen was CD8+ T cells from peripheral blood, collected from a patient given anti-PD-1 treatment. V and J are TRBV27 and TRBJ2-1; 7 bases match TRBD2. The origin of this receptor is a human donor with melanoma. The CDR3: CASSLGGYNEQFF. CDR3 nucleotides: TGTGCCAGCAGTTTGGGGGGGTACAATGAGCAGTTCTTC.